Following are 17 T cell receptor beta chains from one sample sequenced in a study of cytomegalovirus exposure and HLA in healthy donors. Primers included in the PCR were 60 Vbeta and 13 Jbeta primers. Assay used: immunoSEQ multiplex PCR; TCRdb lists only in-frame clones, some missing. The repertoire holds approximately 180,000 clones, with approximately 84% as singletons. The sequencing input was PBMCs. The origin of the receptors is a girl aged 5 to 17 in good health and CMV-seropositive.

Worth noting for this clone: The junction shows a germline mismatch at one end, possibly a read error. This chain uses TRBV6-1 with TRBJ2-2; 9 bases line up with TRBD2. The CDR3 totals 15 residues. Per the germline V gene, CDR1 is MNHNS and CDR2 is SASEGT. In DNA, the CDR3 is TGTGCCAGCAGCAGACTAGCGGAGAACACCGGGGAGTTGTTTTTT. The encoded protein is CASSRLAENTGELFF.

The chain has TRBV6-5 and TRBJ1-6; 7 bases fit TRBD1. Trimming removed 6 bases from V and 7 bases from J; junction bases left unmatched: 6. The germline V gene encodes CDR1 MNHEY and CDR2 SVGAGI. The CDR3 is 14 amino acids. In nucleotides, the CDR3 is TGTGCCAGCAGGCGGGACAGTAAGAATTCACCCCTCCACTTT. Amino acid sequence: CASRRDSKNSPLHF.

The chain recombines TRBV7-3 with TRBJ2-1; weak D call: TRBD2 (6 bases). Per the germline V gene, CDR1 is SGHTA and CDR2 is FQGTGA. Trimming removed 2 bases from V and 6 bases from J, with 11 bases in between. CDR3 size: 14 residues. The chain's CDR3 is CASSLGGVGNEQFF. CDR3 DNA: TGTGCCAGCAGCTTAGGAGGGGTAGGCAATGAGCAGTTCTTC.

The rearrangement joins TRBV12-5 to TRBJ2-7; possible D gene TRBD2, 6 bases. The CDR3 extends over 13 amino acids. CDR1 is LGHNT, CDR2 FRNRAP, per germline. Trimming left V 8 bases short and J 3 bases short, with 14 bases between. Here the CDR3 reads CASRSAGLYEQYF. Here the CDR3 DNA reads TGTGCTAGTCGATCGGCGGGGCTCTACGAGCAGTACTTC.

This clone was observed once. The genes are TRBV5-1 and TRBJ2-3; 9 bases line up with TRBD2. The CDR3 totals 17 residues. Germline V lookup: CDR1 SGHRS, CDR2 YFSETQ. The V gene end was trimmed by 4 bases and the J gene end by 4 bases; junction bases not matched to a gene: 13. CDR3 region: CASSRGHPSGVPDTQYF. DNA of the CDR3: TGCGCCAGCAGCCGGGGGCACCCTAGCGGGGTCCCAGATACGCAGTATTTT.

CDR3 nucleotide sequence: TGTGCTAGTGGTAACACAGGAGCTTTCTTT. Translating it yields CASGNTGAFF. The J gene is TRBJ1-1, the V gene TRBV12-5; a weak D match, TRBD1 (5 bases). Deletions cut 5 bases from V and 10 bases from J, with 8 bases between. Looked up from germline, CDR1 is LGHNT and CDR2 is FRNRAP. This CDR3 region has 10 residues.

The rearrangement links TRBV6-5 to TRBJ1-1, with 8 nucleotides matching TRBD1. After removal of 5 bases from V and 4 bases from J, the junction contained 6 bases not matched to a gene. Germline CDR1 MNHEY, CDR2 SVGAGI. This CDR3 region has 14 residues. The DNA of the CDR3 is TGTGCCAGCAGTCCCGGGACAGGAGGCACTGAAGCTTTCTTT. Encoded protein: CASSPGTGGTEAFF.

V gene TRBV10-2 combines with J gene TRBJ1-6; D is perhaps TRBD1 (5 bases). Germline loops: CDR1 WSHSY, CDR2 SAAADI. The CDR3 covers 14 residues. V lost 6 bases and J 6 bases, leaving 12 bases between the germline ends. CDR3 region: CASRAGVVNSPLHF. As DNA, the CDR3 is TGCGCCAGCAGGGCGGGGGTCGTTAATTCACCCCTCCACTTT.

CDR3 residues: CASRSGEGQGNYGYTF. The CDR3 region has the DNA TGTGCCAGCAGGTCCGGGGAGGGACAGGGGAACTATGGCTACACCTTC. The V call is TRBV7-9, the J call TRBJ1-2, with 10 bases identical to TRBD1. The V segment lost 6 bases and the J segment 2 bases; nucleotides outside the gene matches: 9. CDR1 SEHNR and CDR2 FQNEAQ come from the germline V gene (reference sequence). The CDR3 is made up of 16 amino acids.

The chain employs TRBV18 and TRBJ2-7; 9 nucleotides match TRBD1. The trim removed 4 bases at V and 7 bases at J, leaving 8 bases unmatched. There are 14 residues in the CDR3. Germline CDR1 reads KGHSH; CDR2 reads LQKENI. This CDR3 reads CASSQLQGAREQYF. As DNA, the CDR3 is TGTGCCAGCTCACAATTACAGGGGGCAAGAGAGCAGTACTTC. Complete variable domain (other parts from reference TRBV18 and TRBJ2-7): NAGVMQNPRHLVRRRGQEARLRCSPMKGHSHVYWYRQLPEEGLKFMVYLQKENIIDESGMPKERFSAEFPKEGPSILRIQQVVRGDSAAYFCASSQLQGAREQYFGPGTRLTVT.

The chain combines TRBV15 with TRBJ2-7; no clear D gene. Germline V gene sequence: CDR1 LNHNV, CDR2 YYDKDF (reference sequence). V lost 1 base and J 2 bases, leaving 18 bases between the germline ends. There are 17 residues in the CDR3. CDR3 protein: CATSRVPEATGAYEQYF. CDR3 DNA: TGTGCCACCAGCAGAGTCCCCGAGGCTACTGGCGCCTACGAGCAGTACTTC.

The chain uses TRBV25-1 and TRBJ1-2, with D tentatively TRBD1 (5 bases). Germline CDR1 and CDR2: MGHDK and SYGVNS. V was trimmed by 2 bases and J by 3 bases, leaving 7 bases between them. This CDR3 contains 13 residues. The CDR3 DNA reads TGTGCCAGCAGTGAAGGGGCACACTATGGCTACACCTTC. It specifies CASSEGAHYGYTF.

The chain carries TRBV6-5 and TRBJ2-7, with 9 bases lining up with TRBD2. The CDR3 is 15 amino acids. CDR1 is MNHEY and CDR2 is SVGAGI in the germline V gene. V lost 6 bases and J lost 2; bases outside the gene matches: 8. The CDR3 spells CASRRSSGTTYEQYF. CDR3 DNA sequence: TGTGCCAGCAGACGATCTAGCGGGACAACCTACGAGCAGTACTTC.

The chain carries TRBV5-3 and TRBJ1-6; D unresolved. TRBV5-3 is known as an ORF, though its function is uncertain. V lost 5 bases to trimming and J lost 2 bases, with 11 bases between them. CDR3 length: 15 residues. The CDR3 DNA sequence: TGTGCCAGAAGGCCCGCCCGAGCCTATAATTCACCCCTCCACTTT. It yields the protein CARRPARAYNSPLHF.

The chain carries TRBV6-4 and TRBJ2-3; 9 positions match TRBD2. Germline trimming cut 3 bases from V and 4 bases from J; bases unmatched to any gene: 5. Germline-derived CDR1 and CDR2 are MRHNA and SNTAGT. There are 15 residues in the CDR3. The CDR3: CASSESGGFPDTQYF. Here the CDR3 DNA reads TGTGCCAGCAGTGAGAGCGGGGGGTTCCCAGATACGCAGTATTTT.

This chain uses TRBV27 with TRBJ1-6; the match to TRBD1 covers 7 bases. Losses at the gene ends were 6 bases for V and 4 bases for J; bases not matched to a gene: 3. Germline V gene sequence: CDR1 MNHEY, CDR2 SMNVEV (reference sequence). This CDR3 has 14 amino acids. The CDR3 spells CASRGGLYNSPLHF. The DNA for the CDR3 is TGTGCCAGCAGAGGGGGCTTGTATAATTCACCCCTCCACTTT.

CDR3 sequence (DNA): TGTGCCAGCAGCGTCCGGGACAGAATCACAGATACGCAGTATTTT. Translated: CASSVRDRITDTQYF. The chain has TRBV9 and TRBJ2-3, with TRBD1 matching 7 bases. In germline, CDR1 is SGDLS, CDR2 YYNGEE. V shed 2 bases, J shed 2 bases, and the junction held 5 bases outside the gene matches. The CDR3 totals 15 residues.